Listed below are T cell receptor beta chains from one sample, sequenced in a study of blood T cell repertoires in COVID-19. Assay used: immunoSEQ multiplex PCR; TCRdb lists only in-frame clones, some missing. The data contain hundreds of thousands of clones, around four fifths of them singletons. Specimen: PBMCs or T cells enriched from blood (not recorded which). The source of these receptors is a young man with acute COVID-19. The CDR3 runs from the conserved cysteine through the conserved F or W. A D gene is named only where the DNA matches it firmly. Clone size is given for some rows only: seen once, a few or many times, or a class if the clone is expanded.

CDR3 length | J gene | clone size | D gene | V gene | CDR3 protein | CDR3 DNA
15 | TRBJ1-5 | NA | NA | TRBV7-2 | CASSLGGVSNQPQHF | TGTGCCAGCAGCTTGGGGGGGGTCAGCAATCAGCCCCAGCATTTT
17 | TRBJ1-3 | NA | TRBD1 | TRBV18 | CASSQEGTGDSGNTIYF | TGTGCCAGCTCACAGGAAGGGACAGGGGACTCTGGAAACACCATATATTTT
11 | TRBJ2-3 | NA | NA | TRBV11-2 | CASSSSGTQYF | TGTGCCAGCAGCTCCTCAGGGACGCAGTATTTT
15 | TRBJ2-1 | NA | NA | TRBV11-3 | CASSLDWSSYNEQFF | TGTGCCAGCAGTCTGGACTGGTCTTCCTACAATGAGCAGTTCTTC
15 | TRBJ2-3 | NA | TRBD1 | TRBV10-2 | CASSEGGQGIDTQYF | TGCGCCAGCAGTGAAGGCGGACAGGGGATAGATACGCAGTATTTT
14 | TRBJ2-1 | once | NA | TRBV11-3 | CASSLVQALNEQFF | TGTGCCAGCAGCTTAGTTCAGGCCCTCAATGAGCAGTTCTTC
14 | TRBJ1-1 | NA | TRBD1 | TRBV5-1 | CASSPGTGGTEAFF | TGTGCCAGCAGCCCCGGGACAGGGGGCACTGAAGCTTTCTTT
12 | TRBJ1-1 | NA | NA | TRBV15 | CATSRSGTEAFF | TGTGCCACCAGCAGGAGCGGCACTGAAGCTTTCTTT
14 | TRBJ2-5 | NA | NA | TRBV4-1 | CASSPGMYQETQYF | TGCGCCAGCAGCCCCGGGATGTACCAAGAGACCCAGTACTTC
15 | TRBJ1-4 | few | TRBD1 | TRBV5-5 | CASSLGDREGEKLFF | TGTGCCAGCAGCTTGGGGGACAGGGAGGGTGAAAAACTGTTTTTT
15 | TRBJ2-1 | NA | NA | TRBV15 | CATSRGRRVYNEQFF | TGTGCCACCAGCAGAGGACGGAGGGTCTACAATGAGCAGTTCTTC
14 | TRBJ2-5 | NA | TRBD1 | TRBV3-1/TRBV3-2 | CASSQEGQQETQYF | TGTGCCAGCAGCCAAGAGGGACAGCAAGAGACCCAGTACTTC
15 | TRBJ2-1 | NA | TRBD1 | TRBV5-1 | CASSKPGQGYNEQFF | TGCGCCAGCAGCAAACCGGGACAGGGATACAATGAGCAGTTCTTC
14 | TRBJ2-2 | NA | NA | TRBV19 | CASLPQGRAGELFF | TGTGCCTCACTACCACAGGGTAGGGCCGGGGAGCTGTTTTTT
15 | TRBJ1-2 | NA | NA | TRBV5-6 | CASSLALSGSYGYTF | TGTGCCAGCAGCTTGGCCCTGTCGGGAAGCTATGGCTACACCTTC
15 | TRBJ2-2 | NA | TRBD2 | TRBV19 | CASSKLAGETGELFF | TGTGCCAGTAGTAAACTAGCGGGCGAGACCGGGGAGCTGTTTTTT
14 | TRBJ2-5 | NA | NA | TRBV7-9 | CASSPASGVETQYF | TGTGCCAGCAGCCCAGCCAGCGGCGTGGAGACCCAGTACTTC
15 | TRBJ2-5 | NA | NA | TRBV19 | CASSIDLGRGWAQYF | TGTGCCAGTAGTATAGATTTGGGGAGAGGGTGGGCCCAGTACTTC
14 | TRBJ1-6 | NA | TRBD1 | TRBV27 | CASSLATGLSPLHF | TGTGCCAGCAGTTTAGCGACAGGGCTGTCACCCCTCCACTTT
14 | TRBJ1-1 | NA | NA | TRBV10-3 | CAISFGAMNTEAFF | TGTGCCATCAGTTTCGGAGCGATGAACACTGAAGCTTTCTTT
15 | TRBJ1-4 | NA | TRBD1 | TRBV27 | CASSITGTGARKLFF | TGTGCCAGCAGTATTACCGGGACAGGGGCCAGGAAACTGTTTTTT
12 | TRBJ2-3 | NA | TRBD1 | TRBV14 | CASSPGGDTQYF | TGTGCCAGCAGCCCAGGGGGAGATACGCAGTATTTT
14 | TRBJ2-3 | many | TRBD2 | TRBV6-6 | CASTLREAVDTQYF | TGTGCCAGCACTCTCCGGGAGGCTGTAGATACGCAGTATTTT
15 | TRBJ2-5 | NA | TRBD1 | TRBV18 | CASSPMTGGQETQYF | TGTGCCAGCTCACCAATGACAGGGGGACAAGAGACCCAGTACTTC
13 | TRBJ1-1 | NA | NA | TRBV5-1 | CASSHEGMVEAFF | TGCGCCAGCAGCCACGAGGGTATGGTTGAAGCTTTCTTT
18 | TRBJ2-3 | NA | NA | TRBV24-1 | CATSDLPAGVGVTDTQYF | TGTGCCACCAGTGATTTGCCCGCAGGGGTGGGAGTCACAGATACGCAGTATTTT
14 | TRBJ2-1 | NA | TRBD2 | TRBV6-4 | CASSSMGLAEEQFF | TGTGCCAGCAGTTCGATGGGACTAGCGGAAGAGCAGTTCTTC
15 | TRBJ1-1 | NA | NA | TRBV19 | CASAYSRVLNTEAFF | TGTGCCAGTGCATATTCCAGGGTATTGAACACTGAAGCTTTCTTT
17 | TRBJ2-3 | NA | NA | TRBV9 | CASSDPDSSGFTDTQYF | TGTGCCAGCAGCGATCCGGACTCATCCGGATTCACAGATACGCAGTATTTT
13 | TRBJ1-6 | NA | NA | TRBV11-2 | CASSLVMNSPLHF | TGTGCCAGCAGCTTAGTTATGAATTCACCCCTCCACTTT
12 | TRBJ1-1 | NA | NA | TRBV6-5 | CASGRPAPEAFF | TGTGCCAGCGGGCGTCCAGCCCCTGAAGCTTTCTTT
13 | TRBJ1-5 | NA | NA | TRBV3-1/TRBV3-2 | CASSQGGHQPQHF | TGTGCCAGCAGCCAAGGGGGGCATCAGCCCCAGCATTTT
17 | TRBJ2-3 | NA | NA | TRBV5-1 | CASSLSLRREFTDTQYF | TGCGCCAGCAGCTTGTCCCTACGACGGGAGTTCACAGATACGCAGTATTTT
13 | TRBJ1-2 | NA | NA | TRBV5-1 | CASSLGSGYGYTF | TGTGCCAGCAGCTTGGGTTCAGGCTATGGCTACACCTTC
16 | TRBJ2-5 | NA | TRBD1 | TRBV3-1/TRBV3-2 | CASSQEFTGTGATQYF | TGTGCCAGCAGCCAAGAATTTACCGGGACAGGGGCGACCCAGTACTTC
16 | TRBJ2-1 | NA | NA | TRBV4-1 | CASSQERPRNYNEQFF | TGCGCCAGCAGCCAAGAGCGACCGCGGAATTACAATGAGCAGTTCTTC
15 | TRBJ1-3 | NA | TRBD1 | TRBV28 | CASSSTGTGANTIYF | TGTGCCAGCAGCTCAACCGGGACAGGGGCAAACACCATATATTTT
15 | TRBJ2-3 | NA | TRBD2 | TRBV6-4 | CASSASGGSTDTQYF | TGTGCCAGCAGTGCTAGCGGGGGGAGCACAGATACGCAGTATTTT
13 | TRBJ2-2 | NA | NA | TRBV29-1 | CSVEVFDTGELFF | TGCAGCGTTGAAGTTTTCGACACCGGGGAGCTGTTTTTT
16 | TRBJ2-6 | NA | TRBD1 | TRBV6-4 | CASSGEGGSGANVLTF | TGTGCCAGCAGTGGGGAAGGGGGCAGTGGGGCCAACGTCCTGACTTTC
13 | TRBJ2-1 | NA | NA | TRBV6-6 | CAEAAGAIGEQFF | TGTGCCGAAGCGGCAGGGGCGATTGGGGAGCAGTTCTTC
11 | TRBJ1-2 | NA | NA | TRBV19 | CASGGLGGYTF | TGTGCCAGTGGAGGGCTAGGTGGCTACACCTTC
15 | TRBJ2-1 | NA | TRBD2 | TRBV15 | CATSRDQGLANEQFF | TGTGCCACCAGCAGAGACCAGGGACTAGCTAATGAGCAGTTCTTC
13 | TRBJ2-1 | NA | NA | TRBV6-1 | CASSEASHNEQFF | TGTGCCAGCAGTGAAGCTAGCCACAATGAGCAGTTCTTC
14 | TRBJ1-6 | NA | NA | TRBV19 | CASSPRQGNSPLHF | TGTGCCAGTAGTCCCAGGCAGGGAAATTCACCCCTCCACTTT
17 | TRBJ2-1 | NA | NA | TRBV4-3 | CASSQGQLAGKVNEQFF | TGCGCCAGCAGCCAAGGACAGCTCGCGGGAAAAGTCAATGAGCAGTTCTTC
11 | TRBJ2-2 | NA | NA | TRBV11-2 | CATRSAGELFF | TGTGCCACCCGTTCTGCGGGGGAGCTGTTTTTT
16 | TRBJ2-3 | NA | TRBD2 | TRBV9 | CASSDAAGGRVDTQYF | TGTGCCAGCAGCGACGCAGCGGGGGGCCGAGTAGATACGCAGTATTTT
15 | TRBJ1-4 | NA | NA | TRBV5-4 | CASSSRQATNEKLFF | TGTGCCAGCAGCTCCCGACAGGCAACTAATGAAAAACTGTTTTTT
14 | TRBJ2-3 | NA | TRBD2 | TRBV20-1 | CSASAGVNTDTQYF | TGCAGTGCTAGTGCGGGAGTCAACACAGATACGCAGTATTTT
14 | TRBJ2-1 | NA | NA | TRBV27 | CASSSRVGLNEQFF | TGTGCCAGCAGTTCGCGGGTAGGGTTAAATGAGCAGTTCTTC
14 | TRBJ2-1 | once | NA | TRBV29-1 | CSVDVQGSYNEQFF | TGCAGCGTTGACGTGCAGGGCTCCTACAATGAGCAGTTCTTC
13 | TRBJ1-2 | NA | TRBD1 | TRBV29-1 | CSVTGGHFYGYTF | TGCAGCGTGACAGGGGGACACTTCTATGGCTACACCTTC
18 | TRBJ1-2 | NA | NA | TRBV12-1 | CASSFVWRDLLWDYGYTF | TGTGCCAGCAGCTTTGTGTGGAGGGACCTCTTGTGGGACTATGGCTACACCTTC
15 | TRBJ2-4 | NA | TRBD1 | TRBV28 | CASSPEDRVGNIQYF | TGTGCCAGCAGCCCCGAAGACAGGGTGGGAAACATTCAGTACTTC
13 | TRBJ1-2 | NA | TRBD1 | TRBV2 | CASKETGAGGYTF | TGTGCCAGCAAAGAGACAGGGGCTGGAGGCTACACCTTC
17 | TRBJ2-1 | NA | TRBD2 | TRBV9 | CASSDPLAGGPNNEQFF | TGTGCCAGCAGCGACCCACTAGCGGGAGGACCCAACAATGAGCAGTTCTTC
14 | TRBJ2-2 | NA | NA | TRBV11-2 | CASSLESGAGELFF | TGTGCCAGCAGCTTAGAATCCGGGGCCGGGGAGCTGTTTTTT